The following is a T cell receptor beta chain sequence with its context. The clone's antigen remains unknown. No much larger clonotype is one base removed from it; base qualities were not supplied. The listed sequencing device is Illumina NovaSeq 6000. Using 5'RACE with constant-segment primers, TCRalpha and TCRbeta cDNA libraries were constructed, with sample barcodes and unique molecular identifiers added in the process. RNA was extracted from every sample with Trizol reagent. Library amplification was performed in two PCR steps, and a second sample barcode and Illumina TruSeq adapters were introduced in the second step. Sequencing of libraries was performed on an Illumina NovaSeq with 2 x 150 bp paired-end reads. The original methods were these. The reads were demultiplexed and collapsed into UMI-guided consensus sequences using migec v1.2.7. Using mixcr v2.1.11, the UMI consensuses were aligned to TRA and TRB V and J templates and assembled into clonotypes. Expanded or contracted clonotypes were those called significant by both edgeR and NoisET, with noise models trained on biological replicates. edgeR calls used a false discovery rate-adjusted p below 0.01 and a log2 fold-change threshold of 1. PCA with hierarchical clustering of max-normalized trajectories of the 1000 most abundant clonotypes was used as exploratory dynamics analysis. Separately sequenced CD4+ and CD8+ repertoires were used to assign a CD4 or CD8 phenotype to each responding clone. Starting from the raw public reads, TCRdb applied fastp trimming at Q25, assembled clones with MiXCR and retained in-frame beta chains. Rows are unified per CDR3 protein, each entry keeping the most common DNA and genes. TCRdb, not the original authors, processed these V and J calls. In this sample the table shows under 450,000 distinct CDR3 sequences, about 22% of which occur a single time. The top ten clones comprise around 13% of the sample.

PBMCs were isolated by Ficoll-Paque density gradient centrifugation. This entry is derived from a study of T-cell memory formation after mild COVID-19 (TCRdb year 2021). In the study overall: Most TCR sequence clusters were specific to one of the two donors. Longitudinal TCRalpha and TCRbeta repertoire sequencing tracked T-cell clones expanding and contracting after mild COVID-19 in two donors. Two young, previously healthy adult volunteers made up the cohort, one male and one female.

Results and caveats for the whole study, not just this receptor: The study included only a couple of mild cases, and larger cohorts that include severe cases with pre-infection samples were judged to be necessary. From day 15 to 85, contracting clones showed balanced CD4/CD8 phenotypes, whereas a second wave of clones that expanded from day 15 to 37 leaned towards CD4+. Contracting CD4+ clones were found mainly in CM and EM memory subsets, while CD8+ clones were enriched in EMRA. Whether the second-wave clones peaking on day 37 were SARS-CoV-2 specific was not confirmed. Some responding clones were detected in pre-infection memory, which suggested that pre-existing cross-reactive memory T cells had joined the SARS-CoV-2 response.

The CDR3 runs 15 residues from the cysteine to the phenylalanine. Here the CDR3 DNA is all that survives: 45 bases in frame from base 1. At the junction V is shortened by 1 base and J by 6 bases, with 13 bases in between. From a lookup of the germline V gene, CDR1 and CDR2 are SGHTA and FQGNSA. Sequenced sample: PBMCs or a T cell subset sorted from them (not recorded which). The rearrangement joined TRBV7-2 to TRBJ2-4, with the D assignment possibly TRBD1 or TRBD2, given 5 matching bases for each. The receptor comes from an adult woman who had mild COVID-19 (a few samples of this study predate the infection). The sample titles of this study are shuffled in the database, so cell type and time point are left out; the donor was told from shared clones. CDR3 protein: CASSLDAPGRNIQYF. The nucleotides read TGTGCCAGCAGCTTAGATGCGCCGGGGCGAAACATTCAGTACTTC.